A single sample gave rise to the 10 T cell receptor beta chains below, sequenced in a study of OX40 agonist ivuxolimab in advanced cancers. Libraries came from the immunoSEQ multiplex PCR assay. Held by TCRdb, this immuneACCESS table contains in-frame sequences only and omits some clones. Under half of the omission traces to an unresolved V gene where checked; the cause of the rest is unknown. This sample is represented by about 100,000 clones; approximately 95% of them were singletons. Jointly, the top ten make up about 2% of the sample. The material was CD4+ or CD8+ T cells sorted from blood, obtained in a trial of the OX40 agonist ivuxolimab. Source of these receptors: an adult with an advanced solid tumor such as melanoma, head and neck, liver or kidney cancer.

The J gene is TRBJ2-7, the V gene TRBV5-6, with D possibly called TRBD1 or TRBD2 (5 bases each). Germline-derived CDR1 and CDR2 are SGHDT and YYEEEE. V was shortened by 5 bases and J by 2 bases, with 14 bases between the two germline ends. This CDR3 has 14 amino acids. CDR3 bases: TGTGCCAGCAGTGTCGGGACGGATACCTACGAGCAGTACTTC. Its translation is CASSVGTDTYEQYF.

The V call is TRBV5-6, the J call TRBJ1-5, with D possibly matching TRBD1 (6 bases). Deletions cut 1 base from V and 2 bases from J, with 13 bases between. Germline loops: CDR1 SGHDT, CDR2 YYEEEE. The CDR3 has 16 amino acids. Written as DNA, the CDR3 is TGTGCCAGCAGCTTGATGGAGGGGGTGGGCAATCAGCCCCAGCATTTT. Translating it yields CASSLMEGVGNQPQHF.

The chain couples TRBV5-4 to TRBJ2-1, with TRBD1 matching over 7 bases. This CDR3 has 14 residues. The V segment lost 2 bases and the J segment 4 bases; nucleotides outside the gene matches: 3. Germline CDR1 reads SGHNT; CDR2 reads YYREEE (reference sequence). CDR3 sequence (DNA): TGTGCCAGCAGCTTTAGGGACAGTTACAATGAGCAGTTCTTC. Translated, it gives CASSFRDSYNEQFF.

J is TRBJ2-7 and V is TRBV27; 9 bases line up with TRBD2. Unmatched junction bases numbered 13, after V lost 3 bases and J lost 4 bases. Germline V gene sequence: CDR1 MNHEY, CDR2 SMNVEV (reference sequence). There are 17 residues in the CDR3. The CDR3 spells CASSLGVGREGLYEQYF. For the CDR3, the DNA is TGTGCCAGCAGTTTGGGTGTCGGGCGGGAGGGCCTGTACGAGCAGTACTTC.

J is TRBJ2-1 and V is TRBV6-5, with D hard to call. The CDR3 sequence is 13 residues long. Between the trimmed V and J ends, which lost 3 bases and 6 bases, there was a span of 9 bases. Germline assignment: CDR1 MNHEY and CDR2 SVGAGI. The CDR3 loop is CASSYSESNEQFF. The CDR3 DNA sequence: TGTGCCAGCAGTTATTCAGAAAGCAATGAGCAGTTCTTC.

The J gene is TRBJ1-2, the V gene TRBV7-9; possible D gene TRBD1, 6 bases. The length of the CDR3 is 16 residues. With 5 bases removed from V and 4 bases from J, the gap between germline ends came to 20 bases. The germline V gene has CDR1 SEHNR and CDR2 FQNEAQ (reference sequence). The CDR3 reads CASSPVRGSGGYGYTF. The CDR3, as DNA: TGTGCCAGCAGCCCCGTAAGGGGGAGCGGCGGCTATGGCTACACCTTC.

The rearrangement uses TRBV18 and TRBJ2-7; D is ambiguous. Trimming pared 3 bases from V and 4 bases from J, leaving 10 bases between. Looked up from germline, CDR1 is KGHSH and CDR2 is LQKENI. This CDR3 is 13 amino acids long. CDR3: CASSPTAGYEQYF. The CDR3 coding sequence is TGTGCCAGCTCACCGACTGCTGGTTACGAGCAGTACTTC.

This rearrangement joins TRBV2 to TRBJ1-2, with TRBD1 as a possible D gene (6 bases). CDR1 and CDR2 (germline): SNHLY, FYNNEI. The length of the CDR3 is 15 residues. V was clipped by 8 bases and J by 0 bases, with 16 bases between them. The CDR3 region has the DNA TGTGCCAGCTCACTTTCAGGGGTAGCTAACTATGGCTACACCTTC. Residues: CASSLSGVANYGYTF.

This chain's CDR3 is CAGRLAKNIQYF. CDR3 nucleotides: TGCGCCGGGAGACTAGCCAAAAACATTCAGTACTTC. The rearrangement links TRBV10-1 to TRBJ2-4, with a weak D call TRBD2 (5 bases). CDR1 WNHNN and CDR2 SYGVQD come from the germline V gene (reference sequence). This CDR3 region has 12 residues. V shed 11 bases and J shed 0 bases, with 8 bases lying between them.

This chain connects TRBV7-9 to TRBJ2-3, with D possibly being TRBD2 (5 bases). V lost 6 bases and J 6 bases, leaving 10 bases between the germline ends. Germline CDR1 is SEHNR and CDR2 is FQNEAQ (reference sequence). The CDR3 totals 12 residues. The CDR3 nucleotides read TGTGCCAGCAGACTAGGCGATGATACGCAGTATTTT. It is translated as CASRLGDDTQYF.